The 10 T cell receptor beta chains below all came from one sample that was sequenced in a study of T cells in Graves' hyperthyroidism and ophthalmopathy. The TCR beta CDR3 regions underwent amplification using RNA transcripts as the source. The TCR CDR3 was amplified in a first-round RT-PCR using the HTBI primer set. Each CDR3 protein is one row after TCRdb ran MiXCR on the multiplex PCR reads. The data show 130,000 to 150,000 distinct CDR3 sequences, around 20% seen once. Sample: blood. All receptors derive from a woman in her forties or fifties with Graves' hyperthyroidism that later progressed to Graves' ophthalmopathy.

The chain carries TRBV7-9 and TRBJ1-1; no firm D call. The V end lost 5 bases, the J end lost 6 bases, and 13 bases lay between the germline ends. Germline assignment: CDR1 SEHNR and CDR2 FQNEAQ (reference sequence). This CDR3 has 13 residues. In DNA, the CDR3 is TGTGCCAGCAGCAACTTCGGCCCAGCTGAAGCTTTCTTT. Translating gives CASSNFGPAEAFF.

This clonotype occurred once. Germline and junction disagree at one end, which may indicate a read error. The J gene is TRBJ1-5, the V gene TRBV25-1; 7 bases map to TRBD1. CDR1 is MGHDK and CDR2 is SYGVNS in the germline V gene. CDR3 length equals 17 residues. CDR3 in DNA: TGTGCCAGCAGACTCAGTGGAAGGGGGCGATGCAATCAGCCCCGGCATTTT. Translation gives CASRLSGRGRCNQPRHF.

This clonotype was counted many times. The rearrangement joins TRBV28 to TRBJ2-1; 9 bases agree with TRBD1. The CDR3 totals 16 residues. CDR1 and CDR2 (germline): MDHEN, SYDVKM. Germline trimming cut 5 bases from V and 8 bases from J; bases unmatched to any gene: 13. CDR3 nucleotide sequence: TGTGCCAGCAGTGAACTGGTGGGACAGGGTTTCGATGAGCAGTTCTTC. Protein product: CASSELVGQGFDEQFF.

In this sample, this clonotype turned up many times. The CDR3 bases are TGCAGTGCTAGAGATCGGCGGGGAGTGGGGGCCGGGGAGCTGTTTTTT. Protein sequence: CSARDRRGVGAGELFF. The chain links TRBV20-1 to TRBJ2-2; TRBD2 might be the D (6 bases). Germline CDR1 reads DFQATT; CDR2 reads SNEGSKA (reference sequence). The length of the CDR3 is 16 residues. Trimming removed 0 bases at V and 6 bases at J, with 17 bases between.

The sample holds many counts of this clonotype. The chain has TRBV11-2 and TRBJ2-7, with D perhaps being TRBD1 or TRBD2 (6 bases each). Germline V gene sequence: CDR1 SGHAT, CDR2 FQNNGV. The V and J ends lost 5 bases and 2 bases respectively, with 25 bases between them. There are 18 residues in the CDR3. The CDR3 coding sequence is TGTGCCAGCAGCCCGCTGAACAGGGCTCGGGGGATCACCTACGAGCAGTACTTC. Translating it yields CASSPLNRARGITYEQYF.

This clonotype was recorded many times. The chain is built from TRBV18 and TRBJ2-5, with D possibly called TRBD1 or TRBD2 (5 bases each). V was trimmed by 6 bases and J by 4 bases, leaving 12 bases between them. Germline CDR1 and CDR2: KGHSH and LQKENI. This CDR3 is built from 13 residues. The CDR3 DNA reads TGTGCCAGCTCCTACCAGAGGGGAGAGACCCAGTACTTC. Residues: CASSYQRGETQYF.

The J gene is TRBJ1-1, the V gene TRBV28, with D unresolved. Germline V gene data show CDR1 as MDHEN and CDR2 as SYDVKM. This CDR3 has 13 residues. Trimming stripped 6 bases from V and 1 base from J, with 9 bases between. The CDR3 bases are TGTGCCAGCAGCACCCCACGGAACACTGAAGCTTTCTTT. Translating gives CASSTPRNTEAFF.

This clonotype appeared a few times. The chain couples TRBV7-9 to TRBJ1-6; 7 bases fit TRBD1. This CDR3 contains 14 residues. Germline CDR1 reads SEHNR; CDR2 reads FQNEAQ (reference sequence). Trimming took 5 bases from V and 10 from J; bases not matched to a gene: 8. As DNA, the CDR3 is TGTGCCAGCAGCCCGACAGGGAAGGGGTCACCCCTCCACTTT. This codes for CASSPTGKGSPLHF. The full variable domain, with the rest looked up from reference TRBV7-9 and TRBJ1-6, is DTGVSQNPRHKITKRGQNVTFRCDPISEHNRLYWYRQTLGQGPEFLTYFQNEAQLEKSRLLSDRFSAERPKGSFSTLEIQRTEQGDSAMYLCASSPTGKGSPLHFGNGTRLTVT.

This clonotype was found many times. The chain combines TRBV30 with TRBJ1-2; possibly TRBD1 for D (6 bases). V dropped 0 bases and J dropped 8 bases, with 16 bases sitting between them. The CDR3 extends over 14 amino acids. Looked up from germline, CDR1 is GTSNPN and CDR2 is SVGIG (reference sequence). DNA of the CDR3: TGTGCCTGGAGTGTAACAGGGAGGGTCGAAGGCTACACCTTC. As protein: CAWSVTGRVEGYTF. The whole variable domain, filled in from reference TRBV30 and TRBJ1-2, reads SQTIHQWPATLVQPVGSPLSLECTVEGTSNPNLYWYRQAAGRGLQLLFYSVGIGQISSEVPQNLSASRPQDRQFILSSKKLLLSDSGFYLCAWSVTGRVEGYTFGSGTRLTVV.

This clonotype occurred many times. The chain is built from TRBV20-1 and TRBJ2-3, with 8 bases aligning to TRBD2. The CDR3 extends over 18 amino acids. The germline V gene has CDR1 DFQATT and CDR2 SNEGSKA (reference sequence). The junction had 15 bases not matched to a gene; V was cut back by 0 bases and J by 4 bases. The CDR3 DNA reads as TGCAGTGCTAGAGATGGGAGGCGGGTAGCGGGAAGCGCAGATACGCAGTATTTT. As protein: CSARDGRRVAGSADTQYF.